This entry lists 19 T cell receptor beta chains sequenced from one sample in a study of response to subunit inactivated influenza vaccine. TCRdb re-analysed the RT-PCR reads in MiXCR, keeping a single row per CDR3 protein. The sample yields approximately 250,000 distinct CDR3 sequences, about 12% seen once. Sample: non-naive T cells sorted from PBMCs, taken around 14 days before vaccination. The receptors derive from a middle-aged man who received an inactivated influenza vaccine.

The genes are TRBV6-1 and TRBJ1-3; 7 nucleotides agree with TRBD1. The V gene end was trimmed by 6 bases and the J gene end by 2 bases; junction bases not matched to a gene: 1. The CDR3 sequence is 13 residues long. Germline-derived CDR1 and CDR2 are MNHNS and SASEGT. The CDR3 DNA reads TGTGCCAGCAGCGGGACAGCTGGAAACACCATATATTTT. It specifies CASSGTAGNTIYF.

This clonotype came up many times. The V call is TRBV5-6, the J call TRBJ1-1; D uncertain. The V gene's germline CDR1 is SGHDT and CDR2 YYEEEE. The CDR3 loop spans 13 amino acids. Trimming removed 1 base at V and 0 bases at J, with 4 bases between. For the CDR3, the DNA is TGTGCCAGCAGCTTGACGGTGAACACTGAAGCTTTCTTT. Residues: CASSLTVNTEAFF.

This clonotype was detected many times. The chain uses TRBV6-1 and TRBJ2-1; the D gene could be TRBD1 or TRBD2 (5 bases each). Trimming removed 6 bases from V and 1 base from J, with 10 bases in between. This CDR3 has 14 residues. Germline assignment: CDR1 MNHNS and CDR2 SASEGT. The CDR3 DNA follows: TGTGCCAGCAGAGACTGGGGGTCCTACAATGAGCAGTTCTTC. This sequence encodes CASRDWGSYNEQFF.

The chain has TRBV5-1 and TRBJ1-3; tentatively, D is TRBD1 (6 bases). CDR1 and CDR2 (germline): SGHRS, YFSETQ. V lost 0 bases, J lost 2 bases, and 9 bases lay in between. The CDR3 runs to 15 residues. CDR3 bases: TGCGCCAGCAGCTTGGGACAGGCCGCTGGAAACACCATATATTTT. Encoded protein: CASSLGQAAGNTIYF.

This clonotype was seen only a few times. J is TRBJ1-4 and V is TRBV7-9; maybe TRBD1 (5 bases). Germline V gene data show CDR1 as SEHNR and CDR2 as FQNEAQ (reference sequence). The CDR3 contains 14 residues. Trimming pared 5 bases from V and 5 bases from J, leaving 12 bases between. The CDR3 sequence: CASSHSGPNEKLFF. The DNA of the CDR3 is TGTGCCAGCAGCCACTCAGGGCCGAATGAAAAACTGTTTTTT.

The chain recombines TRBV6-2 or TRBV6-3 with TRBJ2-3; 8 bases are a match to TRBD2. The germline gives CDR1 MNHEY, CDR2 SVGEGT. Trimming cost V 6 bases and J 4 bases; bases outside gene matches: 6. The CDR3 sequence is 14 residues long. Here the CDR3 reads CASRGAGGPDTQYF. The DNA for the CDR3 is TGTGCCAGCAGGGGGGCGGGGGGTCCAGATACGCAGTATTTT.

The rearrangement uses TRBV11-2 and TRBJ1-3; 7 nucleotides agree with TRBD1. The CDR3 consists of 14 residues. Per the germline V gene, CDR1 is SGHAT and CDR2 is FQNNGV. J gave up 2 bases and V 5 bases, and 3 bases lay outside the gene matches. This chain's CDR3 is CASSQTGTGNTIYF. The CDR3 DNA is TGTGCCAGCAGCCAGACAGGGACTGGAAACACCATATATTTT. Complete variable domain (other parts from reference TRBV11-2 and TRBJ1-3): EAGVAQSPRYKIIEKRQSVAFWCNPISGHATLYWYQQILGQGPKLLIQFQNNGVVDDSQLPKDRFSAERLKGVDSTLKIQPAKLEDSAVYLCASSQTGTGNTIYFGEGSWLTVV.

There are a few counts of this clonotype. The chain links TRBV6-2 or TRBV6-3 to TRBJ2-3; TRBD1 matches at 7 bases. J lost 2 bases, V lost 2 bases, and 10 bases had no gene match. This CDR3 region has 17 residues. Germline V gives CDR1 MNHEY, CDR2 SVGEGT. CDR3 in DNA: TGTGCCAGCAGTTACCCGTTTGACAGGGAGAACACAGATACGCAGTATTTT. Encoded protein: CASSYPFDRENTDTQYF.

This clonotype was recorded at least ten times. V is TRBV11-3 and J is TRBJ2-3; D may be TRBD2 (5 bases). The V gene's germline CDR1 is SGHNT and CDR2 YENEEA. This CDR3 has 13 amino acids. Trimming pared 5 bases from V and 6 bases from J, leaving 12 bases between. The CDR3 region is CASSTFAGDTQYF. In DNA form, the CDR3 reads TGTGCCAGCAGCACTTTCGCGGGTGATACGCAGTATTTT. Full variable domain (outside the CDR3, taken from reference TRBV11-3 and TRBJ2-3): EAGVVQSPRYKIIEKKQPVAFWCNPISGHNTLYWYLQNLGQGPELLIRYENEEAVDDSQLPKDRFSAERLKGVDSTLKIQPAELGDSAVYLCASSTFAGDTQYFGPGTRLTVL.

This clonotype was counted between two and nine times. The chain uses TRBV5-4 and TRBJ2-2; 10 positions agree with TRBD2. J gave up 2 bases and V 0 bases, and 10 bases lay outside the gene matches. CDR1 SGHNT and CDR2 YYREEE come from the germline V gene (reference sequence). This CDR3 is 19 amino acids long. The CDR3 sequence: CASSLAAGLAEINTGELFF. CDR3 sequence (DNA): TGTGCCAGCAGCTTGGCCGCCGGACTAGCGGAAATCAACACCGGGGAGCTGTTTTTT.

This clonotype showed up just a few times. The J gene is TRBJ2-3, the V gene TRBV7-2; 7 bases match TRBD2. Germline CDR1 SGHTA, CDR2 FQGNSA. The CDR3 totals 18 residues. J was trimmed by 4 bases and V by 0 bases; bases with no gene match: 13. The CDR3 protein is CASSLASGWGGDPDTQYF. The CDR3 DNA reads TGTGCCAGCAGCTTAGCCTCTGGGTGGGGGGGGGACCCAGATACGCAGTATTTT.

This chain uses TRBV7-2 with TRBJ1-1, with D unresolved. The CDR3 extends over 13 amino acids. The V gene's germline CDR1 is SGHTA and CDR2 FQGNSA. Trimming took 4 bases from V and 5 from J, leaving 11 bases between them. CDR3: CASSSFQKTEAFF. As DNA, the CDR3 is TGTGCCAGCAGCTCCTTTCAAAAAACTGAAGCTTTCTTT. Drawing the rest from reference TRBV7-2 and TRBJ1-1, the complete variable domain is GAGVSQSPSNKVTEKGKDVELRCDPISGHTALYWYRQSLGQGLEFLIYFQGNSAPDKSGLPSDRFSAERTGGSVSTLTIQRTQQEDSAVYLCASSSFQKTEAFFGQGTRLTVV.

The CDR3 loop is CASSLEPSGGYNEQFF. DNA of the CDR3: TGTGCCAGCAGCTTGGAACCCAGCGGGGGATACAATGAGCAGTTCTTC. The chain joins TRBV5-5 to TRBJ2-1, with 8 nucleotides matching TRBD2. V lost 0 bases, J lost 4 bases, and 6 bases stayed unmatched. The CDR3 length is 16 residues. Germline V gene data show CDR1 as SGHKS and CDR2 as YYEKEE (reference sequence).

In this sample, this clonotype turned up many times. The J gene is TRBJ2-1, the V gene TRBV5-1, with 13 bases aligning to TRBD2. Germline assignment: CDR1 SGHRS and CDR2 YFSETQ. The junction had 5 bases not matched to a gene; V was cut back by 7 bases and J by 10 bases. The CDR3 spans 13 residues. CDR3 in DNA: TGCGCCAGCCACCCGACTAGCGGGGGGGAGCAGTTCTTC. Translation gives CASHPTSGGEQFF.

This clonotype was detected once. A much larger clone differs by one base, so this may be a read error. This chain joins TRBV12-3 or TRBV12-4 and TRBJ1-1; no reliable D call. This CDR3 has 15 residues. CDR3 loop: CASSFGSYMNTETFF. The CDR3 DNA is TGTGCCAGCAGTTTTGGCTCATATATGAACACTGAAACTTTCTTT.

The chain has TRBV20-1 and TRBJ1-1; D remains ambiguous. V lost 3 bases and J 2 bases, leaving 10 bases between the germline ends. The germline CDR1 and CDR2 sequences are DFQATT and SNEGSKA (reference sequence). The CDR3 has 13 residues. The CDR3 spells CSARWLSNTEAFF. CDR3 DNA: TGCAGTGCTAGGTGGCTCTCAAACACTGAAGCTTTCTTT.

This chain connects TRBV12-3 or TRBV12-4 to TRBJ2-1; 7 bases match TRBD1. The J segment lost 2 bases and the V segment lost 7 bases, leaving 5 bases of the junction unmatched. This CDR3 is built from 14 residues. CDR3 nucleotides: TGTGCCAGCACGCGGACAGGCGCCTACAATGAGCAGTTCTTC. Its translation: CASTRTGAYNEQFF.

The gene calls are TRBV7-2 and TRBJ1-1; 8 bases agree with TRBD1. This CDR3 comprises 14 residues. V shed 2 bases and J 4 bases; nucleotides not matched to a gene: 3. Germline V gives CDR1 SGHTA, CDR2 FQGNSA. Here the CDR3 DNA reads TGTGCCAGCAGCTTAAGGGACAGGTCCACTGAAGCTTTCTTT. Protein: CASSLRDRSTEAFF.

This clonotype turned up a few times. This chain links TRBV7-2 with TRBJ2-3; unclear D gene. Trimming took 5 bases from V and 7 from J, leaving 10 bases between them. CDR1 is SGHTA, CDR2 FQGNSA, per germline. There are 12 residues in the CDR3. CDR3 DNA: TGTGCCAGCAGCCAGGAGACCCATACGCAGTATTTT. Amino acids: CASSQETHTQYF.